This T cell receptor (beta chain) derives from a study of post-analysis software for immune sequencing data. The study, taken as a whole, reports: Under F measure analysis, samples from one preparation batch co-clustered strongly. TRBV5-6, TRBV5-1 and TRBV20-1 were among a few TRBV segments more frequent in patients than controls. Controls showed significantly higher normalized Chao1 diversity than did multiple sclerosis patients.

Unique molecular identifiers tagged the TCR beta cDNA libraries. In TCRdb, the PCR reads were re-called with MiXCR into one record per CDR3 protein. The sample shows about 820,000 distinct CDR3 sequences, approximately 57% of them seen only once. Germline V gives CDR1 SQVTM, CDR2 ANQGSEA. This CDR3 has 12 amino acids. V dropped 5 bases and J dropped 8 bases, with 15 bases sitting between them. Regarding this clonotype: Its antigen is not known.

This rearrangement joins TRBV29-1 to TRBJ1-2, with D perhaps matching TRBD1 (5 bases). This TCR was recovered from a girl aged 5 to 17 with multiple sclerosis. Sequencing was performed on blood. The CDR3 here is CSVRGKTEGYTF. CDR3 DNA sequence: TGCAGCGTTCGGGGTAAGACAGAGGGCTACACCTTC. The full variable domain, completed using reference TRBV29-1 and TRBJ1-2, is SAVISQKPSRDICQRGTSLTIQCQVDSQVTMMFWYRQQPGQSLTLIATANQGSEATYESGFVIDKFPISRPNLTFSTLTVSNMSPEDSSIYLCSVRGKTEGYTFGSGTRLTVV.